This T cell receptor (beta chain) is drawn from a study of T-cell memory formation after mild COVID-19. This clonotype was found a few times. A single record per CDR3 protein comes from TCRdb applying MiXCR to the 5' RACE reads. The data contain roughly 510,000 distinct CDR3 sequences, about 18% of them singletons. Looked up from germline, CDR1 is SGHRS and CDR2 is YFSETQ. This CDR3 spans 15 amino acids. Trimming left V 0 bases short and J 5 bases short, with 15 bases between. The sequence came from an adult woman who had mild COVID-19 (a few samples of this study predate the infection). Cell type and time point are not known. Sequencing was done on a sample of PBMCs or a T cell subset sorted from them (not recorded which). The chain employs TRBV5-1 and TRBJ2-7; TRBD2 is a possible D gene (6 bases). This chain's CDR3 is CASSLDGDLSDEQYF. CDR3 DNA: TGCGCCAGCAGCTTGGATGGGGACTTAAGCGACGAGCAGTACTTC.